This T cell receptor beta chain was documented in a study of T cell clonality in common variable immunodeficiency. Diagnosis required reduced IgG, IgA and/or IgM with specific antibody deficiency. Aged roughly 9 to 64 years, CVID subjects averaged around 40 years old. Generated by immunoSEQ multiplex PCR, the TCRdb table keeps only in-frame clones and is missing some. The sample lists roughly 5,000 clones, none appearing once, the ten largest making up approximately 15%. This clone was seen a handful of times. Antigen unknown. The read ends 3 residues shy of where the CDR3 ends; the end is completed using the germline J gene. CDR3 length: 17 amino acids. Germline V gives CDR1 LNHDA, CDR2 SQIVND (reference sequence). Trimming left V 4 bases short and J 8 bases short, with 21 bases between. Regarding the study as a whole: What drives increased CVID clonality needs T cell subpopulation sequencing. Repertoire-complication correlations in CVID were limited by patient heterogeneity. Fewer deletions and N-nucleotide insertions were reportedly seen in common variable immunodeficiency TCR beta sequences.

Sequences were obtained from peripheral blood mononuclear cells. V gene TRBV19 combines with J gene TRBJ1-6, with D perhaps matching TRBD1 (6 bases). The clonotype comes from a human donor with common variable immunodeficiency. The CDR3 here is CASSTPTGRPEDSPLHF. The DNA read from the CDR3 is TGTGCCAGTAGTACCCCGACAGGTCGCCCCGAGGATTCACCC.